A single sample is the source of the 30 T cell receptor beta chains below, sequenced in a study of T cell responses to AZD1222 COVID-19 vaccine. The repertoire was sequenced with immunoSEQ multiplex PCR; TCRdb's copy has only in-frame clones and lacks some. In the table there are around 170,000 clones, roughly 88% of which are singletons. The specimen was peripheral blood, collected 28 days after the second AZD1222 dose. These receptors were obtained from an adult who received the AZD1222 COVID-19 vaccine.

The V call is TRBV7-2, the J call TRBJ1-2, with D possibly matching TRBD1 (5 bases). CDR1 and CDR2 (germline): SGHTA, FQGNSA. This CDR3 contains 14 residues. Trimming removed 0 bases from V and 3 bases from J, with 8 bases in between. The CDR3 is CASSLAGEDYGYTF. CDR3 DNA sequence: TGTGCCAGCAGCTTAGCGGGGGAGGACTATGGCTACACCTTC.

This clone was detected only once. V is TRBV18 and J is TRBJ1-3, with D possibly being TRBD1 (6 bases). Germline CDR1 reads KGHSH; CDR2 reads LQKENI. The CDR3 runs 20 residues. V lost 2 bases to trimming and J lost 0 bases, with 23 bases between them. The CDR3, as DNA: TGTGCCAGCTCACCATCCGTCGTCTCGGCAGGGGCTCCCTCTGGAAACACCATATATTTT. Translating it yields CASSPSVVSAGAPSGNTIYF.

This chain joins TRBV20-1 and TRBJ1-2; 10 bases are a match to TRBD1. CDR1 is DFQATT, CDR2 SNEGSKA, per germline (reference sequence). The CDR3 runs 12 residues. J lost 7 bases, V lost 3 bases, and 2 bases had no gene match. The CDR3 reads CSASRDRGGYTF. In DNA form, the CDR3 reads TGCAGTGCTAGTAGGGACAGGGGTGGCTACACCTTC.

The chain combines TRBV5-6 with TRBJ2-7, with a possible D match to TRBD2 (5 bases). Trimming cost V 2 bases and J 0 bases, with 12 bases left between them. Germline V CDR1 and CDR2: SGHDT, YYEEEE. The CDR3 is 15 residues long. This CDR3 is CASSFLGVSSYEQYF. The CDR3 region has the DNA TGTGCCAGCAGCTTCCTCGGGGTAAGCTCCTACGAGCAGTACTTC.

The chain employs TRBV12-3 or TRBV12-4 and TRBJ1-5, with TRBD1 as a possible D gene (5 bases). The V end was cut by 6 bases, the J end by 5 bases, with 11 bases between. The CDR3 contains 13 residues. The CDR3 loop reads CASRGTADQPQHF. The CDR3 nucleotides read TGTGCCAGCAGGGGGACTGCAGATCAGCCCCAGCATTTT.

This clone was seen just once. The rearrangement joins TRBV6-5 to TRBJ1-1, with a weak D call TRBD1 (6 bases). In germline, CDR1 is MNHEY, CDR2 SVGAGI. The CDR3 length is 14 residues. Trimming left V 5 bases short and J 5 bases short, with 15 bases between. CDR3 coding DNA: TGTGCCAGCAGTCGGGCGGGGGCCAAAACTGAAGCTTTCTTT. It translates to CASSRAGAKTEAFF.

V gene TRBV5-1 combines with J gene TRBJ2-5, with D unresolved. The CDR3 is 16 residues long. The V gene's germline CDR1 is SGHRS and CDR2 YFSETQ. The V end was cut by 3 bases, the J end by 0 bases, with 15 bases between. The CDR3 DNA sequence: TGCGCCAGCAGCTGGGCAGGTGCCATAAACCAAGAGACCCAGTACTTC. Encoded protein: CASSWAGAINQETQYF.

This sequence joins TRBV5-5 and TRBJ1-4; 10 bases line up with TRBD1. The junction had 19 bases not matched to a gene; V was cut back by 3 bases and J by 8 bases. The CDR3 is 19 residues long. Germline V gene lookup returns CDR1 SGHKS and CDR2 YYEKEE (reference sequence). DNA of the CDR3: TGTGCCAGCAGCTCGGTTGACAGGGGGCGTTTCGTCTCTCGCGAAAAACTGTTTTTT. Translated, it gives CASSSVDRGRFVSREKLFF.

CDR3 nucleotide sequence: TGTGCCAGCAGCAGAGGGACAGTCCAAGAGACCCAGTACTTC. This sequence encodes CASSRGTVQETQYF. This chain connects TRBV11-2 to TRBJ2-5; 7 bases map to TRBD1. The CDR3 has 14 residues. Trimming cost V 5 bases and J 1 base; bases outside gene matches: 4. Germline values: CDR1 SGHAT, CDR2 FQNNGV.

This chain links TRBV6-4 with TRBJ1-6; no definite D call. Germline assignment: CDR1 MRHNA and CDR2 SNTAGT. Trimming cost V 4 bases and J 7 bases, with 11 bases left between them. CDR3 length: 14 amino acids. The CDR3 DNA reads TGTGCCAGCAGTGCTCTTCCAGGCAATTCACCCCTCCACTTT. Residues: CASSALPGNSPLHF.

This chain connects TRBV5-6 to TRBJ1-5; D is perhaps TRBD1 (6 bases). The CDR3 consists of 15 residues. Trimming shortened V by 0 bases and J by 2 bases, and 9 bases separated the two germline ends. Germline V CDR1 and CDR2: SGHDT, YYEEEE. In DNA, the CDR3 is TGTGCCAGCAGCTTGGCCAGGGGACGCAATCAGCCCCAGCATTTT. This encodes CASSLARGRNQPQHF.

The chain carries TRBV30 and TRBJ1-2; a possible D gene is TRBD1 (6 bases). The germline gives CDR1 GTSNPN, CDR2 SVGIG (reference sequence). The CDR3 runs 13 residues. The ends were cut back, 2 bases at V and 2 bases at J, with 9 bases in the middle. The CDR3, as DNA: TGTGCCTGGAGTAGGGGGGAAAACTATGGCTACACCTTC. This encodes CAWSRGENYGYTF.

V is TRBV6-5 and J is TRBJ2-1; 9 bases fit TRBD2. The length of the CDR3 is 13 residues. Germline CDR1 is MNHEY and CDR2 is SVGAGI. Trimming removed 7 bases from V and 5 bases from J; junction bases left unmatched: 3. The CDR3 bases are TGTGCCAGCAACCTAGCGGGGAACAATGAGCAGTTCTTC. As protein: CASNLAGNNEQFF.

This chain connects TRBV11-2 to TRBJ2-2; unclear D gene. V was shortened by 0 bases and J by 8 bases, with 1 base between the two germline ends. There are 11 residues in the CDR3. Germline V lookup: CDR1 SGHAT, CDR2 FQNNGV. In DNA, the CDR3 is TGTGCCAGCAGCTTAGAAGGGGAGCTGTTTTTT. It yields the protein CASSLEGELFF.

A single count supports this clone. The CDR3 nucleotides are TGTGCCTTATCTACAGGGCGGAGGACTGAAGCTTTCTTT. Translation: CALSTGRRTEAFF. V gene TRBV30 combines with J gene TRBJ1-1; D is perhaps TRBD1 (6 bases). V was trimmed by 7 bases and J by 5 bases, leaving 17 bases between them. The V gene's germline CDR1 is GTSNPN and CDR2 SVGIG (reference sequence). The CDR3 covers 13 residues.

J is TRBJ1-4 and V is TRBV3-1 (or the pseudogene TRBV3-2); D is unclear. The V gene's germline CDR1 is LGHDT and CDR2 YNNKEL (reference sequence). V was shortened by 0 bases and J by 2 bases, with 19 bases between the two germline ends. CDR3 length: 19 amino acids. The CDR3, as DNA: TGTGCCAGCAGCCAAGATGGGGAATCCCCGCCTCCGACTAATGAAAAACTGTTTTTT. This encodes CASSQDGESPPPTNEKLFF.

The chain recombines TRBV10-3 with TRBJ1-1; D not resolved. Per germline, CDR1 ENHRY and CDR2 SYGVKD. Deletions cut 3 bases from V and 0 bases from J, with 11 bases between. This CDR3 is 15 amino acids long. The CDR3 region is CAISEGPGLNTEAFF. CDR3 DNA: TGTGCCATCAGTGAAGGTCCAGGCCTGAACACTGAAGCTTTCTTT.

The chain couples TRBV27 to TRBJ2-2, with D perhaps matching TRBD1 or TRBD2 (6 bases each). The V gene's germline CDR1 is MNHEY and CDR2 SMNVEV (reference sequence). Trimming removed 3 bases from V and 5 bases from J, with 25 bases in between. CDR3 length: 19 residues. DNA of the CDR3: TGTGCCAGCAGTTTTACGGGGGCTCCGGGGTTTCAGGGGACCGGGGAGCTGTTTTTT. Encoded protein: CASSFTGAPGFQGTGELFF.

This clone has only a few counts. Other DNA sequences within the sample encode an identical CDR3. This chain joins TRBV5-1 and TRBJ2-7; 9 nucleotides line up with TRBD1. V was pared by 0 bases and J by 7 bases, with 8 bases of the junction left unmatched. Germline V CDR1 and CDR2: SGHRS, YFSETQ. The CDR3 runs 15 residues. CDR3 bases: TGCGCCAGCAGCTTGGCCGGGGGACAGGGATCGGAGCAGTACTTC. It specifies CASSLAGGQGSEQYF. Using reference TRBV5-1 and TRBJ2-7 for the parts outside the CDR3, the full variable domain is KAGVTQTPRYLIKTRGQQVTLSCSPISGHRSVSWYQQTPGQGLQFLFEYFSETQRNKGNFPGRFSGRQFSNSRSEMNVSTLELGDSALYLCASSLAGGQGSEQYFGPGTRLTVT.

The V and J genes are TRBV7-2 and TRBJ2-3; possible D gene TRBD2, 6 bases. The CDR3 is 15 amino acids. Germline V gives CDR1 SGHTA, CDR2 FQGNSA. V was cut by 5 bases and J by 4 bases, with 16 bases left in between. Here the CDR3 reads CASSTVLGGSDTQYF. CDR3 DNA sequence: TGTGCCAGCAGCACAGTATTAGGAGGGTCAGATACGCAGTATTTT.

The V gene is TRBV7-9, the J gene TRBJ1-1; a weak D match, TRBD1 (6 bases). Germline V gene sequence: CDR1 SEHNR, CDR2 FQNEAQ (reference sequence). V gave up 8 bases and J gave up 10 bases, with 20 bases separating them. CDR3 length equals 13 residues. CDR3 nucleotide sequence: TGTGCCAGCCTCCGCGGGGGGGCCTCTCGAGCTTTCTTT. Protein: CASLRGGASRAFF. Filled out from reference TRBV7-9 and TRBJ1-1, the complete variable domain reads DTGVSQNPRHKITKRGQNVTFRCDPISEHNRLYWYRQTLGQGPEFLTYFQNEAQLEKSRLLSDRFSAERPKGSFSTLEIQRTEQGDSAMYLCASLRGGASRAFFGQGTRLTVV.

The chain joins TRBV5-4 to TRBJ2-6, with D tentatively TRBD1 or TRBD2 (6 bases each). The CDR3 has 16 amino acids. V dropped 6 bases and J dropped 2 bases, with 15 bases sitting between them. Germline-derived CDR1 and CDR2 are SGHNT and YYREEE (reference sequence). DNA of the CDR3: TGTGCCAGCACGCCATCTGGGGGGCCTGGGGCCAACGTCCTGACTTTC. Residues: CASTPSGGPGANVLTF.

V and J are TRBV6-5 and TRBJ2-5, with D perhaps matching TRBD1 (6 bases). Per germline, CDR1 MNHEY and CDR2 SVGAGI. V was pared by 5 bases and J by 2 bases, with 15 bases between. The CDR3 has 15 amino acids. CDR3 sequence: CASSRFLQGQETQYF. For the CDR3, the DNA is TGTGCCAGCAGTCGCTTTTTACAGGGTCAAGAGACCCAGTACTTC.

The chain combines TRBV11-2 with TRBJ1-1; TRBD1 might be the D (6 bases). V shed 5 bases and J shed 10 bases, with 11 bases lying between them. CDR1 and CDR2 (germline): SGHAT, FQNNGV. The CDR3 has 11 residues. The CDR3 DNA reads TGTGCCAGCAGCCTCACAGGGTTAGCTTTCTTT. Translating gives CASSLTGLAFF.

The chain couples TRBV7-3 to TRBJ1-1; D might be TRBD1 (5 bases). CDR1 is SGHTA and CDR2 is FQGTGA in the germline V gene. This CDR3 contains 14 residues. The V end was cut by 6 bases, the J end by 1 base, with 12 bases between. DNA of the CDR3: TGTGCCAGCAGTTTCGAGGGGCCGAACACTGAAGCTTTCTTT. This codes for CASSFEGPNTEAFF.

This CDR3 is CASRGGQPQHF. The CDR3 nucleotides are TGTGCCAGCAGAGGGGGCCAGCCCCAGCATTTT. The V call is TRBV28, the J call TRBJ1-5; 7 bases are a match to TRBD1. V was pared by 6 bases and J by 7 bases, with 0 bases of the junction left unmatched. Germline CDR1 is MDHEN and CDR2 is SYDVKM. This CDR3 comprises 11 residues.

The chain combines TRBV19 with TRBJ1-5; weak D call: TRBD1 (6 bases). The CDR3 has 16 amino acids. Germline V gene sequence: CDR1 LNHDA, CDR2 SQIVND (reference sequence). V shed 1 base and J shed 3 bases, with 13 bases lying between them. CDR3 DNA: TGTGCCAGTAGTATAGGGATTCGGGACAACAATCAGCCCCAGCATTTT. It is translated as CASSIGIRDNNQPQHF.

The J gene is TRBJ2-3, the V gene TRBV24-1, with TRBD1 as a possible D gene (6 bases). Trimming stripped 2 bases from V and 10 bases from J, with 12 bases between. The CDR3 is 13 amino acids. Germline CDR1 KGHDR, CDR2 SFDVKD. The CDR3 region is CATSDSQGEAQYF. The CDR3 DNA reads TGTGCCACCAGTGATTCACAGGGTGAGGCGCAGTATTTT.

The chain has TRBV28 and TRBJ2-5; TRBD1 matches at 9 bases. Germline values: CDR1 MDHEN, CDR2 SYDVKM. The length of the CDR3 is 15 residues. The V and J ends lost 5 bases and 5 bases, in that order; junction bases with no gene match: 9. The CDR3 DNA is TGTGCCAGCAGTAGGACAGGGGTCGGATTGGAGACCCAGTACTTC. Amino acids: CASSRTGVGLETQYF.

The chain joins TRBV28 to TRBJ1-2, with TRBD1 matching over 8 bases. Germline V gene sequence: CDR1 MDHEN, CDR2 SYDVKM. Trimming took 6 bases from V and 8 from J; bases not matched to a gene: 8. This CDR3 spans 13 amino acids. The CDR3 protein is CASRIQGAEGYTF. The DNA for the CDR3 is TGTGCCAGCAGGATCCAGGGGGCGGAGGGCTACACCTTC.